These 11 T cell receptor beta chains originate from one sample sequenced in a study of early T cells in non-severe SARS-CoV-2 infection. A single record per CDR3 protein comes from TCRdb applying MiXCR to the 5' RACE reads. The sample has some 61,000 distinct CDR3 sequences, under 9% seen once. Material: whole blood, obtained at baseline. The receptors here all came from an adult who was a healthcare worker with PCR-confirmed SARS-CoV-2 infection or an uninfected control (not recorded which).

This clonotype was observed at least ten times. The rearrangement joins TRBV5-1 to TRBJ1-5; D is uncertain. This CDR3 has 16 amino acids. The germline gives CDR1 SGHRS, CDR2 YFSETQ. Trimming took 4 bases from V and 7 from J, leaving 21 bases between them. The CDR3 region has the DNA TGCGCCAGCAGCGAAGGACCGGCCTTGGGGAACCAGCCCCAGCATTTT. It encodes CASSEGPALGNQPQHF.

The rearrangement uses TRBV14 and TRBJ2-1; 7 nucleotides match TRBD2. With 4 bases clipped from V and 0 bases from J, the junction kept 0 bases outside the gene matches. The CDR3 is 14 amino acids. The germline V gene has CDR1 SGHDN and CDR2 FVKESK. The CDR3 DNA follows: TGTGCCAGCAGCCGGGACTACTCCTACAATGAGCAGTTCTTC. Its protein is CASSRDYSYNEQFF.

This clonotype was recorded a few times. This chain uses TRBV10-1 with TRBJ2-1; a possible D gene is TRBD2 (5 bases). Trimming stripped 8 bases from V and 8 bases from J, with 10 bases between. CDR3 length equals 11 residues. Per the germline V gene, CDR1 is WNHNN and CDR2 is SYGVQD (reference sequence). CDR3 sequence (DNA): TGCGCCAGCCGAGGGCCTGATGAGCAGTTCTTC. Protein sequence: CASRGPDEQFF.

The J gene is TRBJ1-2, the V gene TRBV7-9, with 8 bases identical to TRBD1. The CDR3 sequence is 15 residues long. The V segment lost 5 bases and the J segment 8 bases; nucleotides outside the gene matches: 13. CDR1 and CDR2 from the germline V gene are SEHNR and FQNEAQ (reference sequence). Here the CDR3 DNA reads TGTGCCAGCAGCCAATTGACAGGGGAAAGGGAAGGCTACACCTTC. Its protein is CASSQLTGEREGYTF. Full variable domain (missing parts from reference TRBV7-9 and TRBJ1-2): DTGVSQNPRHKITKRGQNVTFRCDPISEHNRLYWYRQTLGQGPEFLTYFQNEAQLEKSRLLSDRFSAERPKGSFSTLEIQRTEQGDSAMYLCASSQLTGEREGYTFGSGTRLTVV.

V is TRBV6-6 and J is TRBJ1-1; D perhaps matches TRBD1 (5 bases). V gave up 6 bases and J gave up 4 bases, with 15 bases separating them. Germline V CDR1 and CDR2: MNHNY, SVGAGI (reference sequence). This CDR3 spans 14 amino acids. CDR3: CASRPPGERTEAFF. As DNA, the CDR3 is TGTGCCAGCAGGCCTCCGGGGGAACGCACTGAAGCTTTCTTT.

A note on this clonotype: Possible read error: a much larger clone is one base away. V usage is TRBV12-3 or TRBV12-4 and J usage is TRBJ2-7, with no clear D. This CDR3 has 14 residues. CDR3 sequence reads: CASSLQVISCEQYF. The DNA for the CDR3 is TGTGCCAGCAGTCTCCAGGTCATCTCCTGCGAGCAGTACTTC.

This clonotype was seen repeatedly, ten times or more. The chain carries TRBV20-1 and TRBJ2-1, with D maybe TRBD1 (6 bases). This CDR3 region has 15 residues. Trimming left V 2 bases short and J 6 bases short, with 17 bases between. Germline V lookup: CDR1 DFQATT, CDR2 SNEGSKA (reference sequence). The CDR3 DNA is TGCAGTGCTAGACAACAGGGTACGTTCGCCAATGAGCAGTTCTTC. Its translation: CSARQQGTFANEQFF.

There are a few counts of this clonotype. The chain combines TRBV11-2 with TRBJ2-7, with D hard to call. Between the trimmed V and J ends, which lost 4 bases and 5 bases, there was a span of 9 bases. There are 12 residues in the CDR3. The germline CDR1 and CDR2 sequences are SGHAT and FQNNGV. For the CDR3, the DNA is TGTGCCAGCAGCTCCCTAACTGACGAGCAGTACTTC. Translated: CASSSLTDEQYF.

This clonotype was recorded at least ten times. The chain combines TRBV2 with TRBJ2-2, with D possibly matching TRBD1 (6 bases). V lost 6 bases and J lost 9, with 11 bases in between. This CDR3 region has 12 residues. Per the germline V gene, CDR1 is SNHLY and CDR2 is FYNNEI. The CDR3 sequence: CASRGDNRELFF. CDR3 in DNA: TGTGCCAGCAGAGGGGACAACCGGGAGCTGTTTTTT.

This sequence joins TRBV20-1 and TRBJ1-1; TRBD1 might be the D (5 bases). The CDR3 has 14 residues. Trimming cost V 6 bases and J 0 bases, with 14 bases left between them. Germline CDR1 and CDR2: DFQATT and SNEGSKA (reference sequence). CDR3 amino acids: CSALPGLLNTEAFF. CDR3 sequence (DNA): TGCAGTGCCCTGCCGGGACTGCTGAACACTGAAGCTTTCTTT.

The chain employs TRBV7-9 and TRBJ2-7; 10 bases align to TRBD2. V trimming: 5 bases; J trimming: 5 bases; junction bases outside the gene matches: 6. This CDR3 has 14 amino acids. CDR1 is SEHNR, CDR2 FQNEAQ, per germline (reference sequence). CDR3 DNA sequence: TGTGCCAGCAGCACCCGGACTAGCGGCGACGAGCAGTACTTC. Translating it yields CASSTRTSGDEQYF.